The clone carrying this TCR beta chain came up once. This sample is part of a study of shared clonotypes between healthy human individuals. Method: immunoSEQ multiplex PCR; TCRdb's copy keeps in-frame clones and lacks some. The sample holds fewer than 2.5 million clones, over 85% seen once. CDR3 length: 12 amino acids. Trimming removed 6 bases at V and 11 bases at J, with 13 bases between. Germline V gene data show CDR1 as MDHEN and CDR2 as SYDVKM. Sequenced: naive CD4+ T cells from PBMCs. The subset was: CD45RA+ positively selected. The V gene is TRBV28, the J gene TRBJ1-4; D ambiguous. This receptor was obtained from a young man in good health. Some clones in this sample may be carry-over from other donors' samples. Here the CDR3 reads CASSPEAVKLFF. CDR3 in DNA: TGTGCCAGCAGCCCCGAAGCGGTTAAACTGTTTTTT.